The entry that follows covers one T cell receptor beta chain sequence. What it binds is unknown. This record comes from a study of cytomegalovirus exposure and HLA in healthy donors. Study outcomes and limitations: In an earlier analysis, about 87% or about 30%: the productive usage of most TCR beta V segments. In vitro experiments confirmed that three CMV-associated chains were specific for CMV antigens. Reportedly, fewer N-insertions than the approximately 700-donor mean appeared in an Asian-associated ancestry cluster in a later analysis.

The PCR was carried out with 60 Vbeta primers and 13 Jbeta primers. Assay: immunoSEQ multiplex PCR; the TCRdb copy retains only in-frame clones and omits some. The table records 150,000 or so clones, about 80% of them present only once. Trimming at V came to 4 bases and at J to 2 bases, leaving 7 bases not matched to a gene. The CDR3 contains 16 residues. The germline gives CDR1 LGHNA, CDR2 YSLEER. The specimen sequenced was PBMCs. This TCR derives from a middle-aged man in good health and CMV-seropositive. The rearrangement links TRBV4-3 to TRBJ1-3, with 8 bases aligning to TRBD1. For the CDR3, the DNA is TGCGCCAGCAGCCCCAACGGACAGGGAGCTGGAAACACCATATATTTT. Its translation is CASSPNGQGAGNTIYF.